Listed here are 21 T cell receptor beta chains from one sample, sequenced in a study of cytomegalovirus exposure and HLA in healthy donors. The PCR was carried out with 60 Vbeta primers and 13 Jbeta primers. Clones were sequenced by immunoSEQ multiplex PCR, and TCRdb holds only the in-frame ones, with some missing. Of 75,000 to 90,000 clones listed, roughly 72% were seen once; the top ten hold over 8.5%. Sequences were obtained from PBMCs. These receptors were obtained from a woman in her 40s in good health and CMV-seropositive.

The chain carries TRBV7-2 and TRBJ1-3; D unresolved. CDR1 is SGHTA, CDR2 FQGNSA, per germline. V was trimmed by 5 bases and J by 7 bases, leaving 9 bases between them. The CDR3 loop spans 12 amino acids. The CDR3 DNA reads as TGTGCCAGCAGCCTGGACTGGAACACCATATATTTT. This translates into CASSLDWNTIYF.

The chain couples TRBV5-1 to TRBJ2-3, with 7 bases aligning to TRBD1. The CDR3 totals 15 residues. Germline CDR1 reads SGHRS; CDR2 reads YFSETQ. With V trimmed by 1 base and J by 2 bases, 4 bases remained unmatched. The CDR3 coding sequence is TGCGCCAGCAGCTTGAAAGGGGGCTACACAGATACGCAGTATTTT. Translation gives CASSLKGGYTDTQYF. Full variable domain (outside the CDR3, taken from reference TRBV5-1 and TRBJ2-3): KAGVTQTPRYLIKTRGQQVTLSCSPISGHRSVSWYQQTPGQGLQFLFEYFSETQRNKGNFPGRFSGRQFSNSRSEMNVSTLELGDSALYLCASSLKGGYTDTQYFGPGTRLTVL.

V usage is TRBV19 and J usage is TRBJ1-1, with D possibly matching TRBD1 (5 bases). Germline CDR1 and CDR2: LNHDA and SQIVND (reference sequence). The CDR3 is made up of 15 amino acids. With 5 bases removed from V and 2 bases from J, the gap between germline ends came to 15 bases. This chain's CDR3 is CASSPLSGINTEAFF. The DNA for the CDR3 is TGTGCCAGTAGTCCTCTCTCAGGGATAAACACTGAAGCTTTCTTT.

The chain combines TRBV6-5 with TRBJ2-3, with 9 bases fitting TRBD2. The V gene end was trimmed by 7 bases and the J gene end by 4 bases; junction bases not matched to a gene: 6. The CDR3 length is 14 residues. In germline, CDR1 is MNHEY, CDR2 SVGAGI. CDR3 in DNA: TGTGCCAGCAAGTTGGGACTAGCCCCAGATACGCAGTATTTT. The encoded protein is CASKLGLAPDTQYF.

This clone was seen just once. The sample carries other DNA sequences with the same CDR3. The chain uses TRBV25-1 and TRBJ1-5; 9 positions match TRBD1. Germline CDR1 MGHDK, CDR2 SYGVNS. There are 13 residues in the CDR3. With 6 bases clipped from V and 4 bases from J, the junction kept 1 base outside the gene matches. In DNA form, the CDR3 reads TGTGCCAGCAGGGGACAGGGAAATCAGCCCCAGCATTTT. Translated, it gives CASRGQGNQPQHF.

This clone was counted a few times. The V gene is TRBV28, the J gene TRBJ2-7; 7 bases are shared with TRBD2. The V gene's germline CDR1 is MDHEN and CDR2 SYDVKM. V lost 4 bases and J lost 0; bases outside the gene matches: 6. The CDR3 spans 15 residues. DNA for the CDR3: TGTGCCAGCAGTTCCCCTAGCGGAGCCTCCTACGAGCAGTACTTC. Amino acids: CASSSPSGASYEQYF.

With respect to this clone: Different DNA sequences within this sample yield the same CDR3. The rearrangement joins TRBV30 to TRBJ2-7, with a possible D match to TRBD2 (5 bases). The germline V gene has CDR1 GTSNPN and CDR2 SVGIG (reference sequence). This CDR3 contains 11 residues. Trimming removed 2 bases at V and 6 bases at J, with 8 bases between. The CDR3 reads CAWSTGSEQYF. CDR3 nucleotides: TGTGCCTGGAGTACGGGAAGCGAGCAGTACTTC.

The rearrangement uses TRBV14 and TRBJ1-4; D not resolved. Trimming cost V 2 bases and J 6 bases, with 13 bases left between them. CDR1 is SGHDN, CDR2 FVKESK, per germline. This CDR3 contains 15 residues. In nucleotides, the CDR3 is TGTGCCAGCAGCCAATTGGGCCACAACGATGAAAAACTGTTTTTT. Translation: CASSQLGHNDEKLFF.

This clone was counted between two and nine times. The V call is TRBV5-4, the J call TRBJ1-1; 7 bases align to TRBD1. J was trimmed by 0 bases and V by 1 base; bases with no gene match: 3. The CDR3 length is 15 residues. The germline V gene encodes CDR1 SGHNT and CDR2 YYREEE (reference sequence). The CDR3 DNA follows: TGTGCCAGCAGCTTGCCAGGGGGGATGAACACTGAAGCTTTCTTT. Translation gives CASSLPGGMNTEAFF.

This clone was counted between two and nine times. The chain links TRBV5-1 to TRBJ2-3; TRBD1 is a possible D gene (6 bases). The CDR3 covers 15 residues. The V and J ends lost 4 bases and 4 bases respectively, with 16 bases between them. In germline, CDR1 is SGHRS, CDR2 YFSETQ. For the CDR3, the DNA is TGCGCCAGCAGCCTAACCGGGACATCGTCAGATACGCAGTATTTT. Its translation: CASSLTGTSSDTQYF.

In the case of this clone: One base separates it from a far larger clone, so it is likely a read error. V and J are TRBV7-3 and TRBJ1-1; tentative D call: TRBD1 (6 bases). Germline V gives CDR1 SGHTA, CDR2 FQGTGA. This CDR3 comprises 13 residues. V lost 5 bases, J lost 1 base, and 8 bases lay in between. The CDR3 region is CASSPQGNTEAFF. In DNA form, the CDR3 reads TGTGCCAGCAGCCCACAGGGGAACACTGAAGCTTTCTTT.

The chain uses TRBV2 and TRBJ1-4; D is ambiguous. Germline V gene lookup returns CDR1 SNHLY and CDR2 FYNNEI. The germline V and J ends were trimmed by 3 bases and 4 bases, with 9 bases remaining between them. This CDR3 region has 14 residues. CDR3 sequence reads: CASSEVADNEKLFF. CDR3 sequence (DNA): TGTGCCAGCAGTGAGGTTGCAGATAATGAAAAACTGTTTTTT. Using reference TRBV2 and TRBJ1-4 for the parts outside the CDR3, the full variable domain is EPEVTQTPSHQVTQMGQEVILRCVPISNHLYFYWYRQILGQKVEFLVSFYNNEISEKSEIFDDQFSVERPDGSNFTLKIRSTKLEDSAMYFCASSEVADNEKLFFGSGTQLSVL.

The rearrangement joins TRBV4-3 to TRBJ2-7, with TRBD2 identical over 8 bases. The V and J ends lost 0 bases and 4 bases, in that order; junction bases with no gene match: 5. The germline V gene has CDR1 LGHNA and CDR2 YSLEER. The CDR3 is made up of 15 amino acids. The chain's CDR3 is CASSQDGAGVYEQYF. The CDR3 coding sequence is TGCGCCAGCAGCCAAGATGGAGCGGGAGTGTACGAGCAGTACTTC.

CDR3 in DNA: TGCAGCGTTGATCAGGAAAACACCGGGGAGCTGTTTTTT. Encoded protein: CSVDQENTGELFF. This sequence joins TRBV29-1 and TRBJ2-2; D uncertain. CDR3 length equals 13 residues. Germline CDR1 and CDR2: SQVTM and ANQGSEA. V gave up 3 bases and J gave up 2 bases, with 7 bases separating them.

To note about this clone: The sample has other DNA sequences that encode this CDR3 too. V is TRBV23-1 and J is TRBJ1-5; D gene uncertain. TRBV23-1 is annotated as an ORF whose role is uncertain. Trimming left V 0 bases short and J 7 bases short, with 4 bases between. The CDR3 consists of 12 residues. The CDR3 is CASSQSQQPQHF. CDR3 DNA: TGCGCCAGCAGTCAATCACAACAGCCCCAGCATTTT.

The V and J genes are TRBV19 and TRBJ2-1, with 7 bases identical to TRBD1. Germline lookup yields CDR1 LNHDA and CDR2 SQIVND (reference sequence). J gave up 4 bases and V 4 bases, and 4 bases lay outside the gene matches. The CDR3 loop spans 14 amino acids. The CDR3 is CASSTPGQYNEQFF. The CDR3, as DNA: TGTGCCAGTAGTACACCGGGACAGTACAATGAGCAGTTCTTC.

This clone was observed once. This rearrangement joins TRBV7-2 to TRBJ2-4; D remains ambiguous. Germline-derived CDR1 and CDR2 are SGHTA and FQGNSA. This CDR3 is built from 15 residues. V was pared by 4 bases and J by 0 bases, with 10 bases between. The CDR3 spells CASSSSFLAKNIQYF. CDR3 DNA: TGTGCCAGCAGCTCGTCCTTTTTAGCCAAAAACATTCAGTACTTC.

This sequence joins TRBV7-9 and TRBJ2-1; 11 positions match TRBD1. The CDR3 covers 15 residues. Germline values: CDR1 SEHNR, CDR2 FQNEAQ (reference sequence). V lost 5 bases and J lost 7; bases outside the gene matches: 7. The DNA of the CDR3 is TGTGCCAGCAGCCCCCGGGGGACAGGGGGGAATGAGCAGTTCTTC. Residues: CASSPRGTGGNEQFF.

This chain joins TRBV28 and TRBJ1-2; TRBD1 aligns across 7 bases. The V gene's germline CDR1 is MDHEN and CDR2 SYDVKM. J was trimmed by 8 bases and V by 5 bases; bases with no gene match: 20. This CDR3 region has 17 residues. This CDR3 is CASSPPVLTGTSQGYTF. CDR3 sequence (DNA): TGTGCCAGCAGTCCGCCTGTCCTGACAGGGACCTCTCAAGGCTACACCTTC.

The DNA for the CDR3 is TGTGCCAGCAGCAGGTACCGGGACAGGGGTGCTGGAAACACCATATATTTT. This translates into CASSRYRDRGAGNTIYF. V and J are TRBV21-1 and TRBJ1-3; the table's D gene call, TRBD1, was not cross checked with the DNA. TRBV21-1 is a known pseudogene. The CDR3 consists of 17 residues.

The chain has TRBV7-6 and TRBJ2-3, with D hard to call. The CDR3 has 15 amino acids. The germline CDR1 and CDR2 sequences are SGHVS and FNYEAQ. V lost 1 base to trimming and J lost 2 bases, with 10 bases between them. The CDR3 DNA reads TGTGCCAGCAGCTTAGTAGGCGGCCCCACAGATACGCAGTATTTT. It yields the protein CASSLVGGPTDTQYF.